The 9 T cell receptor beta chains presented below share a single source sample, sequenced in a study of blood T cell repertoires in COVID-19. The table came from immunoSEQ multiplex PCR; TCRdb's copy has only in-frame clones and leaves some out. Of under 200,000 clones detected, approximately 79% appear once; the ten largest clones hold roughly 14%. Sequencing was done on a sample of peripheral blood. The receptors shown here come from a young man with active or convalescent COVID-19.

The chain couples TRBV7-2 to TRBJ1-2, with D perhaps TRBD1 (6 bases). Per germline, CDR1 SGHTA and CDR2 FQGNSA. Trimming stripped 1 base from V and 2 bases from J, with 14 bases between. CDR3 length: 16 amino acids. The chain's CDR3 is CASSLVGRGPNYGYTF. The CDR3 nucleotides read TGTGCCAGCAGCTTAGTAGGCAGGGGACCCAACTATGGCTACACCTTC.

The chain employs TRBV5-1 and TRBJ1-4, with D perhaps TRBD1 (6 bases). Trimming pared 4 bases from V and 8 bases from J, leaving 18 bases between. Germline CDR1 reads SGHRS; CDR2 reads YFSETQ. CDR3 length: 15 residues. CDR3 nucleotides: TGCGCCAGCAGCGCGCAGGGGATGAATGGGGAAAAACTGTTTTTT. Encoded protein: CASSAQGMNGEKLFF. The variable domain in full, completed from reference TRBV5-1 and TRBJ1-4, reads KAGVTQTPRYLIKTRGQQVTLSCSPISGHRSVSWYQQTPGQGLQFLFEYFSETQRNKGNFPGRFSGRQFSNSRSEMNVSTLELGDSALYLCASSAQGMNGEKLFFGSGTQLSVL.

The V call is TRBV7-9, the J call TRBJ2-3; 11 nucleotides agree with TRBD1. V was clipped by 4 bases and J by 4 bases; unmatched bases: 7. Germline values: CDR1 SEHNR, CDR2 FQNEAQ (reference sequence). The CDR3 contains 16 residues. CDR3 coding DNA: TGTGCCAGCAGCTCAACCGGGACAGGGGGGTCAGATACGCAGTATTTT. It encodes CASSSTGTGGSDTQYF.

The chain has TRBV3-1 (or the pseudogene TRBV3-2) and TRBJ2-7; 12 bases line up with TRBD2. In germline, CDR1 is LGHDT, CDR2 YNNKEL (reference sequence). The ends lost 2 bases at V and 4 bases at J; junction bases unmatched: 0. The CDR3 covers 14 residues. CDR3 sequence: CASSQLAGGYEQYF. CDR3 nucleotides: TGTGCCAGCAGCCAACTAGCGGGAGGGTACGAGCAGTACTTC.

In its sample, this clone was seen once. Here the CDR3 reads CASSSVPGENYGYTF. Here the CDR3 DNA reads TGTGCCAGCAGCTCGGTCCCGGGGGAAAACTATGGCTACACCTTC. The chain combines TRBV5-8 with TRBJ1-2, with a tentative D call TRBD1 (5 bases). V lost 3 bases to trimming and J lost 2 bases, with 14 bases between them. CDR1 is SGHTS and CDR2 is YDEGEE in the germline V gene. The CDR3 totals 15 residues.

This chain links TRBV18 with TRBJ1-1; tentatively, D is TRBD1 (5 bases). This CDR3 spans 13 amino acids. Between the trimmed V and J ends, which lost 4 bases and 0 bases, there was a span of 6 bases. The V gene's germline CDR1 is KGHSH and CDR2 LQKENI. The CDR3 reads CASSRDLNTEAFF. The CDR3 DNA sequence: TGTGCCAGCTCACGGGACTTGAACACTGAAGCTTTCTTT.

This chain connects TRBV19 to TRBJ2-3; 8 bases fit TRBD2. Germline V lookup: CDR1 LNHDA, CDR2 SQIVND (reference sequence). The CDR3 totals 15 residues. Germline trimming cut 3 bases from V and 5 bases from J; bases unmatched to any gene: 7. CDR3 in amino acids: CASSIKSGRGDTQYF. Here the CDR3 DNA reads TGTGCCAGTAGTATTAAAAGCGGGAGAGGAGATACGCAGTATTTT.

V is TRBV6-5 and J is TRBJ2-1, with a weak D call TRBD2 (6 bases). The V and J ends lost 3 bases and 5 bases respectively, with 11 bases between them. This CDR3 is built from 14 residues. Germline-derived CDR1 and CDR2 are MNHEY and SVGAGI. CDR3 nucleotides: TGTGCCAGCAGTTATTCTAGCGCGGACAATGAGCAGTTCTTC. Amino acids: CASSYSSADNEQFF.

The chain combines TRBV13 with TRBJ1-1, with TRBD1 identical over 8 bases. The length of the CDR3 is 14 residues. Germline loops: CDR1 PRHDT, CDR2 FYEKMQ (reference sequence). Trimming took 5 bases from V and 1 from J; bases not matched to a gene: 3. The CDR3 DNA is TGTGCCAGCAGCGAAACAGGGGGGAACACTGAAGCTTTCTTT. Translating it yields CASSETGGNTEAFF.